The source of this TCR beta chain is a study of cytomegalovirus exposure and HLA in healthy donors (TCRdb year 2017). General notes on the study: An earlier analysis of some 600 of the donors reported 276 Gb of sequence data and around 120 million unique TCR beta sequences obtained from 150 million to 200 million T cells. HLA typing included class I and class II loci at four-digit resolution. Among several hundred genotyped donors of the cohort, an average of approximately 220,000 unique TCR beta nucleotide sequences was sequenced per donor, of which 15% to 20% were non-productive. Typing coverage varied by locus: roughly 620-640 donors for A, B, C, DRB1 and DQB1; approximately 560 for DQA1; more than 600 for DPA1; approximately 490 for DPB1. To decide whether each TCR beta V gene segment behaved as functional or pseudogenic, an earlier analysis of approximately 620 of the donors relied on high-throughput TCR beta sequencing. The study used immunosequencing to profile the T cell repertoires of approximately 650 subjects and linked those repertoires to cytomegalovirus serostatus. Of the 350 to 450 genotyped donors, 70% to 90% were placed in the genetic ancestry cluster associated with self-reported Caucasian donors. An early release covering 550 to 650 HLA-typed donors comprised about 310 gigabases of sequencing data and 85 million to 100 million unique TCR sequences. A later genetic analysis took genome-wide SNP genotypes for about 55% of the roughly 670 donors and used that subset as a discovery cohort. Rather than drawing on any new phenotypic data, the later analysis identified candidate immune exposures from TCR beta sequences and the way those sequences occurred across donors. In a later analysis, previously published TCR beta repertoires from 670 or so donors were re-analyzed and high-resolution HLA genotyping was added so that TCR occurrence patterns could be studied. The study was designed to test whether signatures of past pathogen exposure could be identified by cataloging public T cell receptors. To predict cytomegalovirus infection status, the study combined high-throughput TCR immunosequencing, statistical association of individual TCRs with disease status, and machine learning. Every discovery cohort repertoire had been produced on one sequencing platform. Donor age, sex, ethnicity and CMV serostatus were compiled alongside the repertoire data. Along with the roughly 610-subject first cohort, a separate validation cohort of more than 90 different subjects was used. Roughly five DR-DQ haplotypes were treated as single units for association and clustering because of strong linkage in the cohort.

Library creation used the immunoSEQ multiplex PCR assay. For the multiplex PCR, a mixture combining 60 forward primers for TCR Vbeta segments and 13 reverse primers for TCR Jbeta segments was used. The CDR3 region of rearranged TCR beta genes was amplified from genomic DNA with a multiplex PCR assay. On the Illumina HiSeq System, the amplified TCR beta libraries were sequenced as 87-base-pair reads. On the study's bioinformatics: Across the 700 or so repertoires, a later analysis counted 80 million or so unique TCR beta chains, 9.5 million to 12 million of which were shared by at least two donors. Raw reads were error-corrected and collapsed into unique sequences by a nearest-neighbor algorithm in which closely related sequences were merged to remove PCR and sequencing errors. Alignment of CDR3 sequences to IMGT reference sequences was used to assign V, D and J gene segments. Each retained sequence needed at least a six-nucleotide match to both a V gene segment and a J gene segment. A rearrangement was called productive if the CDR3 had no stop codons and remained in frame with V and J, and every other rearrangement was called non-productive. CDR3 was defined by IMGT convention, running from the second conserved V-encoded cysteine to the conserved J-encoded phenylalanine. In an earlier analysis of approximately 590 of the donors, sequences lacking an unambiguous match to a single V gene segment were excluded. In an earlier analysis of approximately 560 of the donors, a V segment was called functional when productive rearrangements were above 56.7%, and segregating when the standard deviation between donors exceeded 5%. A statistical classification framework was built for diagnosing cytomegalovirus status from the catalog of TCR beta chain sequences. In a later analysis, TCR nucleotide sequences were compared against IMGT/GENE-DB human TR gene sequences so that V and J genes could be assigned. A later analysis assigned CDR3 sequences and most-parsimonious VDJ recombination scenarios with the TCRdist pipeline. In a later analysis, each TCR beta chain was defined by its CDR3 amino acid sequence together with its V-gene family, and reads without a unique V-gene family were excluded. To address suspected cross-contamination and a sequencing artifact, a later analysis removed a few hundred highly shared, low-generation-probability nucleotide sequences. For each public chain, a later analysis derived a clonal expansion index from normalized ranks of inferred template counts within each repertoire. In a later analysis, generation probabilities were computed using a VDJ recombination model fitted to out-of-frame rearrangements, and the results were checked against IGoR. A later analysis scored TCR-TCR, TCR-HLA and TCR-CMV co-occurrence with hypergeometric tests, applying a repertoire-size bias correction to TCR pairs. A later analysis estimated false discovery rates by permuting HLA or CMV assignments 20 times. In a later analysis, co-occurring TCRs were grouped with DBSCAN, and TCRdist sequence similarity was added when clustering was performed within HLA-allele-positive subsets. Repertoires with fewer than 30,000 or more than 120,000 public chains were left out of co-occurrence clustering, as were a handful of repertoires with anomalous nucleotide sharing. TCRdb's version of the immuneACCESS table is confined to in-frame rearrangements and falls short of the full clone set. An unresolved V gene accounts for under half of the shortfall where checked; the remainder is of unknown origin. V and J calls and clone size are those listed in that table; D and trimming were worked out from the DNA. Present in this sample are about 100,000 clones, about four fifths of which were seen just once. The ten largest account for 4.2% of the sample.

In the case of this clone: No cognate antigen has been identified for it. No per-base quality is available; no much larger clone lies one base away.

The cohort consisted of 600 to 700 healthy bone marrow donors. Cohort members were all nominally healthy when sampled, although unrecorded immune exposures were likely present. The donor tested CMV seropositive and was one of the 289 seropositive cohort members. A peripheral blood sample was collected from each donor, and TCR beta sequencing was performed on peripheral blood mononuclear cells. The Qiagen DNeasy Blood Extraction Kit was used to extract genomic DNA from the blood cell samples. Reading the germline V gene gives CDR1 MNHEY and CDR2 SVGAGI. V sheds 8 bases and J sheds 4 bases, leaving 17 bases between their ends. The CDR3 sequence holds 14 residues, the cysteine and phenylalanine included. Only the CDR3 DNA is retained, 42 bases long and in frame from the first base. Here is what the overall study found, with its caveats: A cluster of highly shared sequence variants was judged likely to represent a technical artifact of the sequencing pipeline. A further reported finding was that TCR beta sequences accurately predicted the HLA-A and HLA-B alleles for most subjects in the first cohort. According to a later analysis, TCR association rates differed among HLA loci, with DRB1 alleles showing the most associated TCRs and HLA-C alleles showing the fewest. While some public TCRs were present in many individuals, most TCR sequences turned up only very rarely across donors. In a later analysis, most CMV-associated TCR beta chains were found to appear HLA-restricted, with HLA associations seemingly driven largely by CMV exposure. In an earlier analysis of approximately 600 of the donors, most TCR beta V segments were observed in productive rearrangements about 87% or about 30% of the time, broadly matching IMGT annotations. The cohort was sequenced for TCR beta chains only, and without alpha or paired-chain data the features that could be detected were limited. In a later analysis, several top co-occurrence clusters were reported to appear linked to parvovirus B19, influenza, CMV and Epstein-Barr virus. Three of the identified cytomegalovirus-associated TCR beta chains were confirmed in vitro to be specific for cytomegalovirus antigens. The 87-base-pair reads could not distinguish some IMGT-functional V segments, including TRBV6-2 and TRBV6-3, so those segments were excluded. In both the original and validation cohorts, the classifier was reported to diagnose cytomegalovirus status with high specificity and sensitivity. Presence/absence analyses assumed roughly uniform sequencing depth across donors, an assumption that may not hold. In a later genetic analysis, a missense DCLRE1C variant was associated with V-gene and J-gene trimming of TCR beta chains, and the association was replicated in an independent cohort. In the study, some 160 TCR beta chains were listed as associated with cytomegalovirus. When HLA alleles, especially DR and DQ, strongly co-occurred, TCR associations were difficult to assign to individual alleles. Correlated functional status among segregating V segments might reflect linkage disequilibrium, but an unknown experimental factor could not be ruled out. Compared with the roughly 710-donor mean, donors in an Asian-associated ancestry cluster had fewer N-insertions in productive TCRs, according to a later genetic analysis. Compared with equally common non-associated chains, HLA-associated TCR beta chains in a later analysis were more clonally expanded and had lower generation probabilities. Specific HLA alleles were associated with 15,000 to 20,000 TCR beta sequences at a false discovery rate of 0.05 in a later analysis. HLA typing was unavailable for some donors at each locus, so association tests used only the typed subset. About 17 rarely observed V segments, including chromosome 9 orphons, were excluded from the earlier analysis of just under 600 of the donors because counts were too low. Immune exposure information for the cohort was limited to CMV serostatus. The authors suggested that the approach could potentially be extended to other disease states and immunological phenotypes.

The chain employs TRBV6-5 and TRBJ1-1; perhaps TRBD1 is the D gene, with 6 bases matching. This clonotype was obtained from a woman in her sixties or seventies in good health and CMV-seropositive. Sequencing was performed on PBMCs. The DNA is TGTGCCAGCTTTTCGGACGGGGGGCCCACTGAAGCTTTCTTT. Its protein product is CASFSDGGPTEAFF.